Listed below are T cell receptor beta chains from one sample, sequenced in a study of tumor and adjacent non-tumor tissue in lung cancer. TCRdb redid the calling of the multiplex PCR reads with MiXCR, one entry per CDR3 protein. This table holds 90,000 to 100,000 distinct CDR3 sequences, 80% found once. The specimen was distant non-tumor lung tissue. The receptor source for this set is a man aged 60 to 69 with small cell lung cancer. Each CDR3 is given with its conserved first and last residue. Fields, in order: V gene, clone size, J gene, D gene, CDR3 DNA, CDR3 protein. D genes are given only for firm matches. Size values are once, few and many counts, or a class for expanded clones, and some rows have none.

V: TRBV6-2/TRBV6-3
size: -
J: TRBJ2-3
D: TRBD2
DNA: TGTACCACCAGTTACTCTATGCGCGGGAGGGTCGAAGATACGCAGTATTTT
CDR3: CTTSYSMRGRVEDTQYF

V: TRBV28
size: many
J: TRBJ1-3
D: -
DNA: TGTGCCAGCAGTACCCCGAGGAGGGCAGGAAACACCATATATTTT
CDR3: CASSTPRRAGNTIYF

V: TRBV6-5
size: -
J: TRBJ2-1
D: -
DNA: TGTGCCAGGAGTTACTCTTTCATCGCCTACAATGAGCAGTTCTTC
CDR3: CARSYSFIAYNEQFF

V: TRBV6-2/TRBV6-3
size: once
J: TRBJ1-2
D: -
DNA: TGTGTCAGCAGGCCGATTGGGGTTGCCGGCTACACCTTC
CDR3: CVSRPIGVAGYTF

V: TRBV30
size: -
J: TRBJ2-3
D: -
DNA: TGTGCCTGGAGAAAGGTTAACACCGATACGCAGTATTTT
CDR3: CAWRKVNTDTQYF

V: TRBV6-6
size: -
J: TRBJ2-5
D: -
DNA: TGTGCCAGCTACCCCAGCCGGACTAACGAGACCCATTACTTC
CDR3: CASYPSRTNETHYF

V: TRBV29-1
size: -
J: TRBJ2-7
D: -
DNA: TGTAGCGTTGATTCGGGCTACGATCAGTACTTC
CDR3: CSVDSGYDQYF

V: TRBV29-1
size: -
J: TRBJ2-1
D: -
DNA: TGCAGCGTCGTTACGACTAACGGGAGCGCAGGGAATGAGCAGTTCTTC
CDR3: CSVVTTNGSAGNEQFF

V: TRBV11-2
size: -
J: TRBJ2-6
D: -
DNA: TGTGCCAGCAGTCGATGGACGGGGAGCTCTGGGGCCAAGGTCCCGACTTTC
CDR3: CASSRWTGSSGAKVPTF

V: TRBV12-3/TRBV12-4
size: -
J: TRBJ2-3
D: TRBD2
DNA: TGTGCCAGCAATCCTAGGGCACTAGCGGGAGATACGCAGTGTTTT
CDR3: CASNPRALAGDTQCF

V: TRBV11-3
size: -
J: TRBJ1-6
D: -
DNA: TGTGCCAGCAGTTTTAACCAAGGTCGAAAGTCACCCCTCCACTTT
CDR3: CASSFNQGRKSPLHF

V: TRBV5-5
size: -
J: TRBJ2-3
D: -
DNA: TGTGCCAGCAGCTTGGCAGGGGAGGGGACATATACGCGGTATTTT
CDR3: CASSLAGEGTYTRYF

V: TRBV28
size: -
J: TRBJ2-2
D: TRBD1
DNA: TGTGCCAACTCCCACAGGGGAAGCGGGGAGCTGTTTTTT
CDR3: CANSHRGSGELFF

V: TRBV6-1
size: -
J: TRBJ2-1
D: -
DNA: TGTGCCAGCAGTGAAACTGTCGGCGCATTCTCCCGGGGCCAGTTCTTC
CDR3: CASSETVGAFSRGQFF

V: TRBV4-1
size: -
J: TRBJ2-1
D: TRBD2
DNA: TGCGCCAGCATCCAAGACGCGGGAGCATCCTACAATGAGCAATTCTTC
CDR3: CASIQDAGASYNEQFF

V: TRBV20-1
size: many
J: TRBJ2-3
D: TRBD2
DNA: TGCAGTGCTAACGCGGGAGTCACAGATACGCAGTATTTT
CDR3: CSANAGVTDTQYF

V: TRBV20-1
size: -
J: TRBJ2-3
D: -
DNA: TGCAGTGCTATTGACCCCCGAGGAGCAGATATGCAGTATTTT
CDR3: CSAIDPRGADMQYF

V: TRBV4-2
size: many
J: TRBJ2-7
D: TRBD2
DNA: TGTGCCAGCAGCCAAGATACTAGCGGGATCTACGAGCAGTACTTC
CDR3: CASSQDTSGIYEQYF

V: TRBV7-6
size: few
J: TRBJ1-5
D: -
DNA: TGTGCCGGCAGCTTAGCAGGGGATCAGCCCCAGCATTTT
CDR3: CAGSLAGDQPQHF

V: TRBV7-9
size: -
J: TRBJ1-1
D: TRBD1
DNA: TGTGCCAGCTGCATACAGGACAGGTGGTTTCTCGAAGCTTTCTTT
CDR3: CASCIQDRWFLEAFF